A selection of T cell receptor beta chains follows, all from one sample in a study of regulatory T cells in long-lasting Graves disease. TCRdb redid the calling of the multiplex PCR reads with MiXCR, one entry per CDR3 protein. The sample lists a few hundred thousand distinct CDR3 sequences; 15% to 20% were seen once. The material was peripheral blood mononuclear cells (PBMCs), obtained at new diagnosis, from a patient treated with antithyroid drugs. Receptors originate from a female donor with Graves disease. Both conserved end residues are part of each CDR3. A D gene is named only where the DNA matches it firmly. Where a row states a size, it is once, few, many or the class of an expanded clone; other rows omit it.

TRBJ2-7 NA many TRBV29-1 CSVTGTPSGEEQYF TGCAGCGTTACGGGGACGCCCTCCGGGGAAGAGCAGTACTTC
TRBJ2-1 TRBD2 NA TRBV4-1 CASSQDPPLAEGAYNEQFF TGCGCCAGCAGCCAAGATCCCCCACTAGCGGAGGGGGCCTACAATGAGCAGTTCTTC
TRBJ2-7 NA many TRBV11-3 CASSLEMAISYEQYF TGTGCCAGCAGCTTAGAGATGGCAATCTCCTACGAGCAGTACTTC
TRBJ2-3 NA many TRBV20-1 CSVGGTGWNTDTQYF TGCAGTGTGGGTGGGACGGGGTGGAACACAGATACGCAGTATTTT
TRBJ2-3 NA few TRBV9 CASSVEGKATDTQYF TGTGCCAGCAGCGTAGAAGGGAAGGCCACAGATACGCAGTATTTT
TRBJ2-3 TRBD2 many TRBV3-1 CASSPMTSISDTQYF TGTGCCAGCAGCCCCATGACTAGCATCAGTGATACGCAGTATTTT
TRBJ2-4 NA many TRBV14 CASSPLGYIQYF TGTGCCAGCAGCCCGTTGGGGTACATTCAGTACTTC
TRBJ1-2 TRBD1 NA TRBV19 CASAFGTGDGYTF TGTGCCAGTGCTTTCGGGACAGGGGATGGCTACACCTTC
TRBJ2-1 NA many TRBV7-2 CASSLGLGSYNEQFF TGTGCCAGCAGCTTAGGTTTGGGCTCCTACAATGAGCAGTTCTTC
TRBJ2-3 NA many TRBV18 CASSPMDTQYF TGTGCCAGCTCACCAATGGATACGCAGTATTTT
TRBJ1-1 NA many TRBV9 CASSATDNTEAFF TGTGCCAGCAGCGCAACAGACAACACTGAAGCTTTCTTT
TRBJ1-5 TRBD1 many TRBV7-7 CASSQAPGFGTEYQPQHF TGTGCTAGCAGCCAAGCCCCCGGATTTGGGACAGAGTATCAGCCCCAGCATTTT
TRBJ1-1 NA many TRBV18 CASSPSRPNTEAFF TGTGCCAGCTCACCCTCCCGGCCGAACACTGAAGCTTTCTTT
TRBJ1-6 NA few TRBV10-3 CAIARSSYNSPLHF TGTGCCATCGCCAGGAGCTCCTATAATTCACCCCTCCACTTT
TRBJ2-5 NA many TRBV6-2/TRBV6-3 CASRSRGGYQETQYF TGTGCCAGCAGGAGCAGGGGGGGGTACCAAGAGACCCAGTACTTC
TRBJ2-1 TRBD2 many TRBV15 CATSRDNDWTSTEQFF TGTGCCACCAGCAGAGATAATGACTGGACTAGCACTGAGCAGTTCTTC
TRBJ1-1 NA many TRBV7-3 CASSFSEMTEAFF TGTGCCAGCAGCTTCTCGGAAATGACTGAAGCTTTCTTT
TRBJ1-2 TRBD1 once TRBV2 CASSLTGAGGYTF TGTGCCAGCAGCCTTACAGGGGCTGGTGGCTACACCTTC
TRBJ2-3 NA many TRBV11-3 CASSFRSALTDTQYF TGTGCCAGCAGCTTTAGGTCCGCCCTCACAGATACGCAGTATTTT
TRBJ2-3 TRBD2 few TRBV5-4 CASSHPTSGPDTQYF TGTGCCAGCAGCCATCCGACTAGCGGCCCAGATACGCAGTATTTT
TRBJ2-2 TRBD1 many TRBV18 CASSSDRGGGELFF TGTGCCAGCTCATCGGACAGGGGCGGCGGGGAGCTGTTTTTT
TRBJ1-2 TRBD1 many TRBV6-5 CASSYSRDRGGGYTF TGTGCCAGCAGTTACTCGAGGGACAGGGGGGGTGGCTACACCTTC
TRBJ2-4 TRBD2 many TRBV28 CASRGGGLAKNIQYF TGTGCCAGCAGGGGGGGGGGTCTAGCCAAAAACATTCAGTACTTC
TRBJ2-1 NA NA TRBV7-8 CASSLWGWRDTSYNEQFF TGTGCCAGCAGTTTATGGGGGTGGAGGGACACTTCCTACAATGAGCAGTTCTTC
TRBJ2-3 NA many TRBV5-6 CASSLNGADTQYF TGTGCCAGCAGCTTGAACGGGGCAGATACGCAGTATTTT
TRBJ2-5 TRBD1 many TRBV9 CASSATGTEYQETQYF TGTGCCAGCAGCGCTACCGGGACAGAGTACCAAGAGACCCAGTACTTC
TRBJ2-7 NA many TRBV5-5 CASSIGTDNEQYF TGTGCCAGCAGCATCGGGACGGACAACGAGCAGTACTTC
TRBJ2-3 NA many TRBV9 CASSVDGRGDTQYF TGTGCCAGCAGCGTAGACGGGAGAGGGGATACGCAGTATTTT
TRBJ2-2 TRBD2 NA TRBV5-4 CASSLELAGAGELFF TGTGCCAGCAGCTTGGAACTAGCGGGAGCCGGGGAGCTGTTTTTT
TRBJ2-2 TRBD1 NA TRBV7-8 CASSSTGRGPGELFF TGTGCCAGCAGCTCAACAGGCAGGGGGCCCGGGGAGCTGTTTTTT
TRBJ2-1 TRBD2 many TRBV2 CASSEGLAGAVEQFF TGTGCCAGCAGTGAAGGACTAGCGGGAGCAGTTGAGCAGTTCTTC
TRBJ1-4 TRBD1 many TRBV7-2 CASSLDRGREKLFF TGTGCCAGCAGCTTAGACAGGGGGCGTGAAAAACTGTTTTTT
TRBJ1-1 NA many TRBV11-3 CASSPLGGYRENTEAFF TGTGCCAGCAGCCCCCTAGGCGGATACAGGGAGAACACTGAAGCTTTCTTT
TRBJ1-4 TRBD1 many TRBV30 CACRDRGLTNEKLFF TGTGCCTGCAGGGACAGGGGGCTAACTAATGAAAAACTGTTTTTT
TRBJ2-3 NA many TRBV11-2 CASSWRGSDTQYF TGTGCCAGCAGCTGGCGGGGTTCAGATACGCAGTATTTT
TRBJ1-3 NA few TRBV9 CASSVGQEDTIYF TGTGCCAGCAGCGTTGGACAAGAGGACACCATATATTTT
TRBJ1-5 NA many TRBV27 CASSRDTNQPQHF TGTGCCAGCAGTCGGGACACCAATCAGCCCCAGCATTTT
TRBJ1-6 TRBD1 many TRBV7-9 CASSLIGQGTSSYNSPLHF TGTGCCAGCAGCTTAATCGGACAGGGAACGAGCTCCTATAATTCACCCCTCCACTTT
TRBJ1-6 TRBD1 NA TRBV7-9 CASSLLQGQNSPLHF TGTGCCAGCAGCTTATTACAGGGGCAGAATTCACCCCTCCACTTT
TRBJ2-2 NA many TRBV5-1 CASSLEGGYTGELFF TGCGCCAGCAGCTTGGAGGGCGGATACACCGGGGAGCTGTTTTTT